This T cell receptor (beta chain) derives from a study of blood T cell repertoires in COVID-19. On the study more broadly: The United States, Italy and Spain provided the acute and convalescent COVID-19 samples.

With 6 bases clipped from V and 8 bases from J, the junction kept 10 bases outside the gene matches. Looked up from germline, CDR1 is MNHEY and CDR2 is SMNVEV (reference sequence). This CDR3 is 15 amino acids long. The data were produced by immunoSEQ multiplex PCR, yet TCRdb's version contains in-frame clones alone and is incomplete. This table has about 43,000 clones, 88% appearing once. The rearrangement joins TRBV27 to TRBJ2-1, with TRBD2 matching over 10 bases. Sequencing used peripheral blood. The sequence was obtained from a human donor in a cohort sampled during active COVID-19. CDR3 sequence reads: CASSQSGRASDEQFF. CDR3 DNA: TGTGCCAGCAGCCAAAGCGGGAGGGCCTCCGATGAGCAGTTCTTC.